Shown below are 12 T cell receptor beta chains from a single sample sequenced in a study of OX40 agonist ivuxolimab in advanced cancers. This table comes from immunoSEQ multiplex PCR, and its TCRdb copy is limited to in-frame clones, with some not included. The sample yields 66,000 or so clones, 85% seen once. Sequencing used CD4+ or CD8+ T cells sorted from blood, obtained in a trial of the OX40 agonist ivuxolimab. The receptors were gathered from an adult with an advanced solid tumor such as melanoma, head and neck, liver or kidney cancer.

V and J are TRBV19 and TRBJ2-2; 8 bases line up with TRBD1. Germline trimming cut 6 bases from V and 1 base from J; bases unmatched to any gene: 4. Germline-derived CDR1 and CDR2 are LNHDA and SQIVND (reference sequence). The CDR3 loop spans 15 amino acids. The DNA of the CDR3 is TGTGCCAGTAGATGGGGGACAGGGAACACCGGGGAGCTGTTTTTT. Protein: CASRWGTGNTGELFF.

V is TRBV7-3 and J is TRBJ2-2, with a weak D call TRBD2 (6 bases). The germline V gene encodes CDR1 SGHTA and CDR2 FQGTGA. V lost 2 bases and J 2 bases, leaving 9 bases between the germline ends. CDR3 length: 15 residues. CDR3 in DNA: TGTGCCAGCAGCTTAGACGGGAGTAACACCGGGGAGCTGTTTTTT. This sequence encodes CASSLDGSNTGELFF.

The chain links TRBV28 to TRBJ2-7; the match to TRBD2 covers 9 bases. Germline V CDR1 and CDR2: MDHEN, SYDVKM. The CDR3 is made up of 15 amino acids. The V gene end was trimmed by 6 bases and the J gene end by 3 bases; junction bases not matched to a gene: 9. In nucleotides, the CDR3 is TGTGCCAGCAGGGGACCCGGGACTAGCTTCTACGAGCAGTACTTC. Amino acids: CASRGPGTSFYEQYF.

The genes are TRBV7-9 and TRBJ1-1; no clear D. CDR3 length: 14 amino acids. CDR1 and CDR2 (germline): SEHNR, FQNEAQ (reference sequence). Deletions cut 2 bases from V and 0 bases from J, with 7 bases between. The CDR3 reads CASSLLGMNTEAFF. CDR3 sequence (DNA): TGTGCCAGCAGCTTACTAGGGATGAACACTGAAGCTTTCTTT.

V and J are TRBV30 and TRBJ2-7, with 9 bases identical to TRBD1. J gave up 5 bases and V 5 bases, and 10 bases lay outside the gene matches. Germline assignment: CDR1 GTSNPN and CDR2 SVGIG (reference sequence). The CDR3 length is 14 residues. CDR3 loop: CAWGTGSFGDEQYF. The CDR3 DNA is TGTGCCTGGGGGACAGGGAGTTTCGGCGACGAGCAGTACTTC.

The J gene is TRBJ2-6, the V gene TRBV10-3, with D hard to call. V lost 11 bases to trimming and J lost 0 bases, with 14 bases between them. Germline V gene sequence: CDR1 ENHRY, CDR2 SYGVKD. The CDR3 loop spans 15 amino acids. CDR3 coding DNA: TGTGCCTCCAAGGACGGAAACTCTGGGGCCAACGTCCTGACTTTC. This codes for CASKDGNSGANVLTF.

This chain joins TRBV19 and TRBJ2-5; 9 bases align to TRBD2. There are 15 residues in the CDR3. Losses at the gene ends were 8 bases for V and 3 bases for J; bases not matched to a gene: 10. Germline V CDR1 and CDR2: LNHDA, SQIVND (reference sequence). CDR3 protein: CASRSVLAGKETQYF. CDR3 in DNA: TGTGCCAGTCGGAGTGTGCTAGCGGGAAAAGAGACCCAGTACTTC.

The chain links TRBV19 to TRBJ2-7; tentatively, D is TRBD2 (6 bases). CDR3 length: 14 amino acids. V lost 1 base to trimming and J lost 6 bases, with 13 bases between them. CDR1 and CDR2 from the germline V gene are LNHDA and SQIVND (reference sequence). The CDR3 DNA follows: TGTGCCAGTAGTATAGGAGCGGAGGGGCTCGAGCAGTACTTC. Its protein product is CASSIGAEGLEQYF.

CDR3 protein: CASSPGDRTIYGYTF. The CDR3 coding sequence is TGCGCCAGCAGCCCGGGGGACAGGACAATCTATGGCTACACCTTC. The J gene is TRBJ1-2, the V gene TRBV5-1, with 8 bases fitting TRBD1. Germline V lookup: CDR1 SGHRS, CDR2 YFSETQ. J gave up 4 bases and V 4 bases, and 9 bases lay outside the gene matches. The CDR3 length is 15 residues. The full variable domain, its missing parts supplied by reference TRBV5-1 and TRBJ1-2, is KAGVTQTPRYLIKTRGQQVTLSCSPISGHRSVSWYQQTPGQGLQFLFEYFSETQRNKGNFPGRFSGRQFSNSRSEMNVSTLELGDSALYLCASSPGDRTIYGYTFGSGTRLTVV.

DNA for the CDR3: TGCGCCAGCAGCTTGGCTCGACTAGCGGGGGAAGTCTCCTACGAGCAGTACTTC. Encoded protein: CASSLARLAGEVSYEQYF. The genes are TRBV5-1 and TRBJ2-5; 12 bases are shared with TRBD2. The J call may be in error: the DNA end matches TRBJ2-7 better. In germline, CDR1 is SGHRS, CDR2 YFSETQ. The CDR3 has 18 amino acids.

The V and J genes are TRBV5-1 and TRBJ2-3; D unclear. The CDR3 covers 14 residues. The germline V gene has CDR1 SGHRS and CDR2 YFSETQ. The ends were cut back, 0 bases at V and 2 bases at J, with 7 bases in the middle. The CDR3 loop reads CASSLEQPTDTQYF. As DNA, the CDR3 is TGCGCCAGCAGCTTGGAACAGCCCACAGATACGCAGTATTTT.

V is TRBV6-6 and J is TRBJ2-1; unclear D gene. The length of the CDR3 is 12 residues. Trimming took off 4 bases at V and 2 bases at J, with 3 bases between the two ends. Germline CDR1 reads MNHNY; CDR2 reads SVGAGI (reference sequence). Written as DNA, the CDR3 is TGTGCCAGCAGTTCCACCTACAATGAGCAGTTCTTC. Protein product: CASSSTYNEQFF.